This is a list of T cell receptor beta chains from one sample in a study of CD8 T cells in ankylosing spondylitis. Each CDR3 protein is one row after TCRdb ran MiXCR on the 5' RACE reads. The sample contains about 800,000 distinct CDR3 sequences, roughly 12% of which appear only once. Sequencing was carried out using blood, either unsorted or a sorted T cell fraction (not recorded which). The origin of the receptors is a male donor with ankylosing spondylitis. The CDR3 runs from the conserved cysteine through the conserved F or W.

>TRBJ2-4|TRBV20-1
CSARSGTSGSALAKNIQYF
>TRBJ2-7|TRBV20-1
CSARDARRGASEQYF
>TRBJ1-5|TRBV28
CASSFVGISNQPQHF
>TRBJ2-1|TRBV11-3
CASSLGEQGAYNEQFF
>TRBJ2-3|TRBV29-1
CSVGGRAMDTQYF
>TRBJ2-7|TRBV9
CASSAHSGRSPYEQYF
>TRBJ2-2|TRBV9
CASSVATGDANTGELFF
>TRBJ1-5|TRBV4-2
CASSQEGYSNQPQHF
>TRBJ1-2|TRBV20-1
CSAPDEAYGYTF
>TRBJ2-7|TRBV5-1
CASSRGHGLSGSYEQYF
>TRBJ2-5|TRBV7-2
CASRPTNSQETQYF
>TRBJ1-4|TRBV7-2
CASSFRRGLSEKLFF
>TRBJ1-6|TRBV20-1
CSARGAMSRENSPLHF
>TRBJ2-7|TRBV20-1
CSASGTDYEQYF
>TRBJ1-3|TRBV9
CASSSGTAYGNTIYF
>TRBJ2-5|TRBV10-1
CASSESSLAGGWETQYF
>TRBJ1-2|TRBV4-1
CASSRGGQALGGYTF
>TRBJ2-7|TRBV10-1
CASMRDGSYEQYF
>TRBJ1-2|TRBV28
CASSQGTFRGYTF
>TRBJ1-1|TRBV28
CASKGGGFDTEAFF
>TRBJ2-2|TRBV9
CASKRTSGGARNTGELFF
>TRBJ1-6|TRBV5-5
CASSPRGPSSGGSPLHF
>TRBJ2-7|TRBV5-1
CASSLAGQGLSEQYF
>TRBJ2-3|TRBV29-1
CSVVSGRPTDTQYF
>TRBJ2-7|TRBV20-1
CSAFGRDRRTYEQYF
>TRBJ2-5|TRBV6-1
CATGLPITQETQYF
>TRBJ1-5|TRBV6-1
CASSPGPGYQPQHF
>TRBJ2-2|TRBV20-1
CSARDRPAVNTGELFF